Listed below are T cell receptor beta chains from one sample, sequenced in a study of OX40 agonist ivuxolimab in advanced cancers. Sequenced by immunoSEQ multiplex PCR; TCRdb stores in-frame clones only, minus some. In the table there are tens of thousands of clones, 75% to 90% of which are singletons. The sequencing here drew on CD4+ or CD8+ T cells sorted from blood, taken in a trial of the OX40 agonist ivuxolimab. The source of these receptors is an adult with an advanced solid tumor such as melanoma, head and neck, liver or kidney cancer. The CDR3 runs from the conserved cysteine through the conserved F or W. The D gene is left open where the match is weak. Where a row states a size, it is once, few, many or the class of an expanded clone; other rows omit it.

j_call,clone_size,d_call,v_call,cdr3_aa,cdr3_nt
TRBJ1-2,.,.,TRBV28,CASSHGPWEVF,TGTGCCAGCAGTCACGGGCCGTGGGAAGTCTTC
TRBJ2-7,.,.,TRBV21-1,CASSNRVEQYF,TGTGCCAGCAGCAACAGGGTCGAGCAGTACTTC
TRBJ1-2,once,TRBD1,TRBV2,CASTRDRRSYGYTF,TGTGCCAGCACCCGGGACAGGCGCAGTTATGGCTACACCTTC
TRBJ2-1,.,TRBD2,TRBV10-3,CAISGTSGGVPLEQFF,TGTGCCATCAGTGGGACTAGCGGGGGGGTACCCCTGGAGCAGTTCTTC
TRBJ2-3,.,TRBD1,TRBV19,CASTSRDRVTDTQYF,TGTGCCAGTACCTCGCGGGACAGGGTGACAGATACGCAGTATTTT
TRBJ2-5,.,.,TRBV19,CASMDPGRGSETQYF,TGTGCCAGTATGGATCCGGGACGGGGGTCAGAGACCCAGTACTTC
TRBJ2-6,.,.,TRBV18,CASSPGPSSGANVLTF,TGTGCCAGCTCACCAGGGCCTAGCTCTGGGGCCAACGTCCTGACTTTC
TRBJ1-5,.,TRBD1,TRBV28,CASEGAGGGNQPQHF,TGTGCCAGCGAGGGGGCCGGGGGGGGCAATCAGCCCCAGCATTTT
TRBJ1-5,.,.,TRBV5-4,CASSLNSNQPQHF,TGTGCCAGCAGCCTCAATAGCAATCAGCCCCAGCATTTT
TRBJ2-2,once,TRBD1,TRBV18,CASSTGDRATGELFF,TGTGCCAGCTCCACCGGGGACAGAGCTACCGGGGAGCTGTTTTTT
TRBJ2-3,.,.,TRBV7-3,CASSGTSPDTQYF,TGTGCCAGCTCCGGGACTTCCCCAGATACGCAGTATTTT
TRBJ1-2,few,.,TRBV2,CASKMGPNYGYTF,TGTGCCAGCAAAATGGGCCCTAACTATGGCTACACCTTC
TRBJ2-3,.,.,TRBV7-3,CASSSSAGTDTQYF,TGTGCCAGCAGCTCGTCAGCAGGGACCGATACGCAGTATTTT
TRBJ2-7,.,.,TRBV28,CASSLQGYEQYF,TGTGCCAGCAGTTTGCAGGGCTACGAGCAGTACTTC
TRBJ2-5,once,TRBD2,TRBV2,CASSAGLHNRETQYF,TGTGCCAGCAGTGCGGGACTACATAATAGAGAGACCCAGTACTTC
TRBJ1-1,once,TRBD1,TRBV5-1,CASSLRTGRNTEAFF,TGCGCCAGCAGCCTCCGGACAGGCCGGAACACTGAAGCTTTCTTT
TRBJ2-7,.,.,TRBV7-8,CASSSRTAYEQYF,TGTGCCAGCAGCTCCCGGACAGCCTACGAGCAGTACTTC
TRBJ1-4,.,.,TRBV18,CASSPPGPNEKLFF,TGTGCCAGCTCACCGCCGGGACCTAATGAAAAACTGTTTTTT
TRBJ1-6,.,TRBD1,TRBV7-3,CASSSGTGGRSPLHF,TGTGCCAGCAGCTCCGGGACAGGGGGACGTTCACCCCTCCACTTT
TRBJ2-4,.,TRBD2,TRBV6-5,CASRDLAGFNIQYF,TGTGCCAGCAGGGACCTAGCGGGGTTTAACATTCAGTACTTC
TRBJ1-1,.,TRBD1,TRBV6-5,CASSSHGQGANEAFF,TGTGCCAGCAGTTCCCATGGACAGGGGGCAAATGAAGCTTTCTTT
TRBJ1-6,.,.,TRBV4-1,CASSQEATGDSPLHF,TGCGCCAGCAGCCAAGAGGCGACAGGTGATTCACCCCTCCACTTT
TRBJ1-2,.,.,TRBV2,CASSGQGRGGYTF,TGTGCCAGCAGTGGTCAGGGGCGCGGTGGCTACACCTTC
TRBJ1-3,.,.,TRBV28,CASSLGAGGNTIYF,TGTGCCAGCAGTCTGGGTGCGGGTGGAAACACCATATATTTT
TRBJ1-4,.,.,TRBV7-9,CASSPDLIPDEKLFF,TGTGCCAGCAGCCCGGACTTGATCCCCGATGAAAAACTGTTTTTT